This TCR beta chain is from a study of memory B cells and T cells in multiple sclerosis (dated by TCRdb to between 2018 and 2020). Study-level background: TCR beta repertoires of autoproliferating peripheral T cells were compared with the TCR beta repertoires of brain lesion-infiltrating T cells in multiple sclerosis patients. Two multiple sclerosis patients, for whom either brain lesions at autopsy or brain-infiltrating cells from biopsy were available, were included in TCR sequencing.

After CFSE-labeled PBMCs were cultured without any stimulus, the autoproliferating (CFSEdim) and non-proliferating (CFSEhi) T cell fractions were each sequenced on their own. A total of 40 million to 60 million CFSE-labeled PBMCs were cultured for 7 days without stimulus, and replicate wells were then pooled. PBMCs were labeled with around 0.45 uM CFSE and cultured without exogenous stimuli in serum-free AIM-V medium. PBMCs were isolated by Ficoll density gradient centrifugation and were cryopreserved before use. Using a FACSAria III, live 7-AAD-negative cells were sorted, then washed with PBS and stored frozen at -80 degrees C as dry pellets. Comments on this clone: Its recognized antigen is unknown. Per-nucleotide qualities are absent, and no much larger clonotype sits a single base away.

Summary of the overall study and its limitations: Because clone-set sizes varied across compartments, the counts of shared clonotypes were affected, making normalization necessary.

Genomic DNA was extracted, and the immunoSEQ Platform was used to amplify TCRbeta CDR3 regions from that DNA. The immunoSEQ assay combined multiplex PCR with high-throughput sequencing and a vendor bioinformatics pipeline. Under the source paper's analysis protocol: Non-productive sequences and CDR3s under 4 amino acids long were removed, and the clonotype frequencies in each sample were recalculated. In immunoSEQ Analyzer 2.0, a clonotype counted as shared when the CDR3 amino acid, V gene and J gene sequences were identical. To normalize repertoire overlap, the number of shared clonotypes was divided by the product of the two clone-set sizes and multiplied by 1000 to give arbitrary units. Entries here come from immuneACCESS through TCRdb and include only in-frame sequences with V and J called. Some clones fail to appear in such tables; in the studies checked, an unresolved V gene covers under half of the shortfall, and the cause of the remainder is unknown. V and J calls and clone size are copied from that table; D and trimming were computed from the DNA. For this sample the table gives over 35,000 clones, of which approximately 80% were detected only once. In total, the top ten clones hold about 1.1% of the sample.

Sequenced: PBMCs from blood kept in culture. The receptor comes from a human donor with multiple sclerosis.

This receptor carries the CDR3 CASTESPGGGRATNEKLFF. The DNA is as follows: TGTGCCAGCACGGAGTCCCCGGGGGGGGGTAGGGCGACTAATGAAAAACTGTTTTTT. The chain is assembled from TRBV2 and TRBJ1-4; the D gene is perhaps TRBD1, from 5 matching bases. Trimming removed 7 bases from V and 2 bases from J, leaving 26 bases between the germline ends. From a lookup of the germline V gene, CDR1 and CDR2 are SNHLY and FYNNEI. From the cysteine through the phenylalanine, the CDR3 covers 19 amino acids. The CDR3 DNA has 57 bases and is translated from base 1.